This TCR beta chain was observed in a study of blood T cell repertoires in COVID-19. V shed 6 bases and J shed 2 bases, with 20 bases lying between them. From germline, CDR1 is MGHRA and CDR2 YSYEKL. This CDR3 has 17 residues. The repertoire was sequenced with immunoSEQ multiplex PCR; TCRdb's copy has only in-frame clones and lacks some. In the table there are over 300,000 clones, 85% to 90% of which are singletons. Recovered Cohort 3 donors showed two negative PCRs, clearance, or symptom resolution. This chain joins TRBV4-1 and TRBJ1-5; TRBD1 is a possible D gene (6 bases). This clonotype was sampled from a woman between 18 and 29 years old who had recovered from COVID-19. Sequencing was performed on PBMCs or T cells enriched from blood (not recorded which). The CDR3 sequence is CASSRTPAGDRNQPQHF. CDR3 in DNA: TGCGCCAGCAGTCGCACTCCGGCAGGGGATCGCAATCAGCCCCAGCATTTT.